This T cell receptor (beta chain) appears in the sequencing data of a study of graft-versus-host responses after intestinal transplantation. About the study: Induction using anti-thymocyte globulin, followed by tacrolimus and steroids for roughly 3 years, was given to all recipients.

Study-wide results and limits: Circulating GvH clone levels at their peak were associated with HvG declines (early post-transplant).

The CDR3 totals 14 residues. V was trimmed by 3 bases and J by 2 bases, leaving 9 bases between them. Germline V gene data show CDR1 as SGHAT and CDR2 as FQNNGV. As to this clone: Its target is not known.

This table comes from immunoSEQ multiplex PCR, and its TCRdb copy is limited to in-frame clones, with some not included. The sample comprises under 150,000 clones, approximately 90% of which are singletons, and about 0.18% rests with the top ten. The chain employs TRBV11-2 and TRBJ2-3, with D possibly being TRBD1 (6 bases). The sequences come from unstimulated CD4+ T cells sorted from spleen or lymph node cells, collected before intestinal transplant. The TCR originated in a human donor who received an intestinal transplant. As DNA, the CDR3 is TGTGCCAGCAGCTTTGGACAGCTCACAGATACGCAGTATTTT. It is translated as CASSFGQLTDTQYF. The variable domain in full, with the rest retrieved from reference TRBV11-2 and TRBJ2-3, is EAGVAQSPRYKIIEKRQSVAFWCNPISGHATLYWYQQILGQGPKLLIQFQNNGVVDDSQLPKDRFSAERLKGVDSTLKIQPAKLEDSAVYLCASSFGQLTDTQYFGPGTRLTVL.